What follows are 16 T cell receptor beta chains derived from one specimen sequenced in a study of T cells in Graves' hyperthyroidism and ophthalmopathy (dated by TCRdb to between 2018 and 2020). The library came from multiplex PCR. These reads were obtained on an Illumina HiSeq 2000. Amplification of TCR beta CDR3 regions was carried out from RNA transcripts. A first-round RT-PCR of the TCR CDR3 used the HTBI primer set with the Qiagen OneStep RT-PCR kit. TCRdb reran the public reads through fastp at Q25 and MiXCR, keeping productive beta chains. Each CDR3 protein gets just one entry, which takes the most common genes and DNA from the rows behind it. Recorded for this sample are approximately 300,000 distinct CDR3 sequences; roughly 18% of them occurred a single time. The ten largest clones capture under 40% of the sample. The specimen was blood. These receptors all come from a man aged 50 or older with Graves' ophthalmopathy.

This clonotype came up many times. The chain recombines TRBV20-1 with TRBJ2-3, with 9 bases that match TRBD1. V lost 5 bases and J lost 1; bases outside the gene matches: 16. This CDR3 comprises 18 residues. Germline V gene sequence: CDR1 DFQATT, CDR2 SNEGSKA (reference sequence). CDR3 sequence reads: CSAHPRDRASIRTDTQYF. For the CDR3, the DNA is TGCAGTGCTCATCCACGGGACAGGGCTTCCATTCGCACAGATACGCAGTATTTT.

The chain recombines TRBV10-1 with TRBJ1-5; 8 bases line up with TRBD1. From germline, CDR1 is WNHNN and CDR2 SYGVQD (reference sequence). After removal of 7 bases from V and 4 bases from J, the junction contained 3 bases not matched to a gene. The CDR3 runs to 13 residues. The CDR3: CASMGQVNQPQHF. The CDR3 DNA reads TGCGCCAGCATGGGACAGGTTAATCAGCCCCAGCATTTT.

There are many counts of this clonotype. The genes are TRBV5-1 and TRBJ2-1, with a tentative D call TRBD1 (5 bases). The germline V gene has CDR1 SGHRS and CDR2 YFSETQ. This CDR3 is 15 amino acids long. The V and J ends lost 0 bases and 5 bases respectively, with 12 bases between them. The CDR3 bases are TGCGCCAGCAGCTTGGACGGGCAGGGAAACAATGAGCAGTTCTTC. It yields the protein CASSLDGQGNNEQFF.

The V and J genes are TRBV12-3 or TRBV12-4 and TRBJ2-4; 8 bases are shared with TRBD2. After removal of 2 bases from V and 9 bases from J, the junction contained 6 bases not matched to a gene. The CDR3 is 14 amino acids. The CDR3 nucleotides are TGTGCCAGCAGTTTAAAGACTAGCGAGGGCATTCAGTACTTC. Its translation: CASSLKTSEGIQYF.

V usage is TRBV6-2 or TRBV6-3 and J usage is TRBJ1-5, with 7 bases identical to TRBD1. V lost 0 bases, J lost 7 bases, and 6 bases stayed unmatched. CDR1 and CDR2 from the germline V gene are MNHEY and SVGEGT. The CDR3 covers 15 residues. CDR3 sequence (DNA): TGTGCCAGCAGTTACTCGACTACAGGGGCACAGCCCCAGCATTTT. Protein product: CASSYSTTGAQPQHF.

In this sample, this clonotype turned up a few times. The chain combines TRBV20-1 with TRBJ1-5; tentatively, D is TRBD1 (6 bases). The V end lost 6 bases, the J end lost 0 bases, and 12 bases lay between the germline ends. Germline values: CDR1 DFQATT, CDR2 SNEGSKA (reference sequence). CDR3 length equals 14 residues. The CDR3 DNA sequence: TGCAGTGCCGTACAGGGAAATAGCAATCAGCCCCAGCATTTT. Its protein product is CSAVQGNSNQPQHF.

The chain carries TRBV28 and TRBJ2-2, with D perhaps matching TRBD1 (5 bases). The CDR3 length is 17 residues. Germline CDR1 reads MDHEN; CDR2 reads SYDVKM. V shed 8 bases and J shed 5 bases, with 24 bases lying between them. CDR3 in DNA: TGTGCCAGCGGGTTGCCAAGGGGTCGTATATGGACCGGGGAGCTGTTTTTT. It codes for CASGLPRGRIWTGELFF.

The rearrangement links TRBV5-1 to TRBJ2-5; no clear D. Looked up from germline, CDR1 is SGHRS and CDR2 is YFSETQ. Trimming took off 2 bases at V and 2 bases at J, with 10 bases between the two ends. The CDR3 extends over 14 amino acids. The CDR3 here is CASSLGRAQETQYF. The CDR3 DNA is TGCGCCAGCAGCTTAGGTAGGGCTCAAGAGACCCAGTACTTC. The full variable domain, in which reference TRBV5-1 and TRBJ2-5 provide the parts outside the CDR3, is KAGVTQTPRYLIKTRGQQVTLSCSPISGHRSVSWYQQTPGQGLQFLFEYFSETQRNKGNFPGRFSGRQFSNSRSEMNVSTLELGDSALYLCASSLGRAQETQYFGPGTRLLVL.

The chain carries TRBV30 and TRBJ2-1; 9 bases are a match to TRBD2. The CDR3 is 16 residues long. V was pared by 0 bases and J by 6 bases, with 9 bases of the junction left unmatched. Germline assignment: CDR1 GTSNPN and CDR2 SVGIG (reference sequence). The CDR3 sequence: CAWSVTVAGDINEQFF. The CDR3 coding sequence is TGTGCCTGGAGTGTGACGGTAGCGGGAGATATCAATGAGCAGTTCTTC. Full variable domain (missing parts from reference TRBV30 and TRBJ2-1): SQTIHQWPATLVQPVGSPLSLECTVEGTSNPNLYWYRQAAGRGLQLLFYSVGIGQISSEVPQNLSASRPQDRQFILSSKKLLLSDSGFYLCAWSVTVAGDINEQFFGPGTRLTVL.

This clonotype occurred a few times. The rearrangement links TRBV10-3 to TRBJ2-1; D is possibly TRBD1 or TRBD2 (5 bases each). This CDR3 is 14 amino acids long. Trimming stripped 10 bases from V and 3 bases from J, with 16 bases between. CDR1 is ENHRY, CDR2 SYGVKD, per germline. The DNA for the CDR3 is TGTGCCACCGCCCGGGACCACGACTACAATGAGCAGTTCTTC. Protein product: CATARDHDYNEQFF.

This clonotype has ten or more counts. This chain uses TRBV11-1 with TRBJ2-1; 10 bases map to TRBD1. With V trimmed by 5 bases and J by 6 bases, 7 bases remained unmatched. Germline loops: CDR1 SGHAT, CDR2 FQDESV (reference sequence). The CDR3 is 15 residues long. This CDR3 reads CASSLPGTGVNEQFF. CDR3 nucleotides: TGTGCCAGCAGCCTTCCGGGGACAGGGGTCAATGAGCAGTTCTTC.

V is TRBV10-3 and J is TRBJ2-7; TRBD1 agrees at 7 bases. V dropped 7 bases and J dropped 6; count of bases not matched to a gene: 12. Germline-derived CDR1 and CDR2 are ENHRY and SYGVKD. The CDR3 is 14 residues long. CDR3 nucleotides: TGTGCCATCAAAGGGGGCCCTTCCCTCACCGAGCAGTACTTC. This sequence encodes CAIKGGPSLTEQYF.

This clonotype was observed a handful of times. This chain joins TRBV9 and TRBJ2-2; 10 bases agree with TRBD2. Germline CDR1 reads SGDLS; CDR2 reads YYNGEE. Trimming cost V 0 bases and J 5 bases; bases outside gene matches: 1. CDR3 length: 15 amino acids. The CDR3 DNA reads as TGTGCCAGCAGCGTAGAACTAGCGGGAACCGGGGAGCTGTTTTTT. Translated, it gives CASSVELAGTGELFF.

This chain links TRBV20-1 with TRBJ1-3; possibly TRBD1 for D (6 bases). This CDR3 has 15 amino acids. The germline V gene has CDR1 DFQATT and CDR2 SNEGSKA (reference sequence). V was trimmed by 3 bases and J by 0 bases, leaving 12 bases between them. CDR3 nucleotides: TGCAGTGCTAGGGGGGGCGGGAGCTCTGGAAACACCATATATTTT. Its translation: CSARGGGSSGNTIYF.

This clonotype was detected only a few times. The V gene is TRBV6-2 or TRBV6-3, the J gene TRBJ2-7; the match to TRBD1 covers 7 bases. Germline trimming cut 6 bases from V and 2 bases from J; bases unmatched to any gene: 7. The CDR3 has 14 residues. Germline CDR1 reads MNHEY; CDR2 reads SVGEGT. CDR3 DNA sequence: TGTGCCAGCAGGACACTCGGACAGGCCTACGAGCAGTACTTC. Translation gives CASRTLGQAYEQYF.

This clonotype was picked up many times. This chain joins TRBV5-1 and TRBJ1-1; D unclear. The ends were cut back, 3 bases at V and 1 base at J, with 10 bases in the middle. Germline CDR1 reads SGHRS; CDR2 reads YFSETQ. The CDR3 runs 14 residues. CDR3 in DNA: TGCGCCAGCAGCTCGGCACAAACGAACACTGAAGCTTTCTTT. Its translation: CASSSAQTNTEAFF. Filled out from reference TRBV5-1 and TRBJ1-1, the complete variable domain reads KAGVTQTPRYLIKTRGQQVTLSCSPISGHRSVSWYQQTPGQGLQFLFEYFSETQRNKGNFPGRFSGRQFSNSRSEMNVSTLELGDSALYLCASSSAQTNTEAFFGQGTRLTVV.